Below are 27 T cell receptor beta chains sequenced from a single sample in a study of graft-versus-host responses after intestinal transplantation. Produced via immunoSEQ multiplex PCR; TCRdb's table is partial and in-frame only. The table records about 130,000 clones, just over 90% of them present only once. These receptors' targets are unknown. The specimen comprised unstimulated CD4+ T cells sorted from spleen or lymph node cells, sampled before intestinal transplant. These receptors came from a human donor who received an intestinal transplant.

The rearrangement uses TRBV10-1 and TRBJ2-1, with D possibly called TRBD1 or TRBD2 (5 bases each). Trimming took off 8 bases at V and 4 bases at J, with 18 bases between the two ends. Germline values: CDR1 WNHNN, CDR2 SYGVQD (reference sequence). The CDR3 totals 15 residues. CDR3 amino acids: CASDPPTEGYNEQFF. DNA of the CDR3: TGCGCCAGCGATCCTCCGACAGAGGGATACAATGAGCAGTTCTTC.

A single count supports this clone. V is TRBV5-4 and J is TRBJ2-5; D may correspond to TRBD1 or TRBD2 (5 bases each). This CDR3 is built from 16 residues. CDR1 and CDR2 from the germline V gene are SGHNT and YYREEE (reference sequence). The ends were cut back, 1 base at V and 3 bases at J, with 16 bases in the middle. CDR3 DNA: TGTGCCAGCAGCTTGCGTCCGGGGCTAGTCGAAGAGACCCAGTACTTC. Encoded protein: CASSLRPGLVEETQYF.

As DNA, the CDR3 is TGTGCCAGCTCACCCCGGCGGGGGGACGCGACTGAAGCTTTCTTT. The encoded protein is CASSPRRGDATEAFF. This chain joins TRBV18 and TRBJ1-1, with D possibly TRBD1 on 5 matching bases. The ends were cut back, 3 bases at V and 5 bases at J, with 16 bases in the middle. The CDR3 consists of 15 residues. Germline CDR1 KGHSH, CDR2 LQKENI.

This chain links TRBV15 with TRBJ2-7, with 14 nucleotides matching TRBD2. The V and J ends lost 5 bases and 1 base, in that order; junction bases with no gene match: 19. This CDR3 is 21 amino acids long. Germline lookup yields CDR1 LNHNV and CDR2 YYDKDF (reference sequence). DNA for the CDR3: TGTGCCACCAGCGGACCGGGACGTCCGACTAGCGGGGGGGCCGGATCCTACGAGCAGTACTTC. Protein sequence: CATSGPGRPTSGGAGSYEQYF.

This chain joins TRBV20-1 and TRBJ1-2; no reliable D call. CDR1 is DFQATT, CDR2 SNEGSKA, per germline (reference sequence). This CDR3 contains 11 residues. Trimming stripped 3 bases from V and 8 bases from J, with 10 bases between. The CDR3 is CSASSPRGYTF. In DNA form, the CDR3 reads TGCAGTGCTAGTTCTCCTCGGGGCTACACCTTC.

The chain is built from TRBV7-3 and TRBJ2-3; TRBD2 agrees at 7 bases. Trimming at V came to 4 bases and at J to 4 bases, leaving 5 bases not matched to a gene. Germline V gene sequence: CDR1 SGHTA, CDR2 FQGTGA. The length of the CDR3 is 14 residues. The CDR3 DNA follows: TGTGCCAGCAGCTCGACGGGGGGTTCAGATACGCAGTATTTT. Its translation is CASSSTGGSDTQYF.

CDR3 coding DNA: TGTGCCAGCAGCATAAGAAACAGTGAGCAGTTCTTC. Its protein is CASSIRNSEQFF. This sequence joins TRBV11-3 and TRBJ2-1; D remains ambiguous. Trimming pared 5 bases from V and 9 bases from J, leaving 11 bases between. The CDR3 sequence is 12 residues long. CDR1 and CDR2 (germline): SGHNT, YENEEA.

V and J are TRBV18 and TRBJ1-1; the D is unclear. The CDR3 length is 13 residues. Germline assignment: CDR1 KGHSH and CDR2 LQKENI. Trimming stripped 2 bases from V and 3 bases from J, with 7 bases between. In DNA form, the CDR3 reads TGTGCCAGCTCACCAGGGAGAGACACTGAAGCTTTCTTT. It is translated as CASSPGRDTEAFF.

The chain carries TRBV5-4 and TRBJ2-5, with D possibly called TRBD1 or TRBD2 (6 bases each). V was trimmed by 0 bases and J by 5 bases, leaving 14 bases between them. Germline CDR1 reads SGHNT; CDR2 reads YYREEE (reference sequence). The CDR3 has 15 amino acids. The CDR3 DNA reads TGTGCCAGCAGCTTGGATGTGGGGGGCGGGGAGACCCAGTACTTC. Amino acids: CASSLDVGGGETQYF.

The V call is TRBV2, the J call TRBJ2-1; a weak D match, TRBD1 (6 bases). Germline CDR1 SNHLY, CDR2 FYNNEI. Trimming stripped 2 bases from V and 1 base from J, with 6 bases between. This CDR3 region has 14 residues. As DNA, the CDR3 is TGTGCCAGCAGTGAACAGGGGTCCTACAATGAGCAGTTCTTC. Protein: CASSEQGSYNEQFF.

The chain employs TRBV7-9 and TRBJ1-2, with TRBD1 matching 10 bases. The length of the CDR3 is 15 residues. The V gene's germline CDR1 is SEHNR and CDR2 FQNEAQ (reference sequence). Trimming removed 5 bases from V and 5 bases from J; junction bases left unmatched: 8. The CDR3 nucleotides are TGTGCCAGCAGCCGGCGACAGGGGGCCTCGTATGGCTACACCTTC. Amino acid sequence: CASSRRQGASYGYTF.

V and J are TRBV5-1 and TRBJ1-5; D is uncertain. Germline lookup yields CDR1 SGHRS and CDR2 YFSETQ. The CDR3 extends over 15 amino acids. The V end lost 0 bases, the J end lost 1 base, and 8 bases lay between the germline ends. The CDR3 here is CASSLGGRSNQPQHF. The CDR3 bases are TGCGCCAGCAGCTTGGGAGGGAGGAGCAATCAGCCCCAGCATTTT.

The V and J genes are TRBV7-9 and TRBJ1-2; 10 positions agree with TRBD1. V was pared by 5 bases and J by 4 bases, with 10 bases of the junction left unmatched. The CDR3 sequence is 16 residues long. Germline V gene lookup returns CDR1 SEHNR and CDR2 FQNEAQ (reference sequence). In DNA, the CDR3 is TGTGCCAGCAGCGCGGACAGGGGGTTGAAAGGCTATGGCTACACCTTC. Translating it yields CASSADRGLKGYGYTF.

The chain joins TRBV6-6 to TRBJ2-1, with 11 bases that match TRBD2. CDR1 and CDR2 from the germline V gene are MNHNY and SVGAGI (reference sequence). The CDR3 spans 15 residues. With 6 bases clipped from V and 6 bases from J, the junction kept 7 bases outside the gene matches. In nucleotides, the CDR3 is TGTGCCAGCAGCCAGGGTAGCGGGGGGGTCAATGAGCAGTTCTTC. It translates to CASSQGSGGVNEQFF.

The chain employs TRBV5-4 and TRBJ2-7; TRBD2 matches 12 bases. The junction had 3 bases not matched to a gene; V was cut back by 4 bases and J by 4 bases. Germline loops: CDR1 SGHNT, CDR2 YYREEE (reference sequence). This CDR3 spans 14 amino acids. CDR3 loop: CASSRTSGKYEQYF. The CDR3 DNA follows: TGTGCCAGCAGCCGGACTAGCGGGAAGTACGAGCAGTACTTC. The whole variable domain, filled in from reference TRBV5-4 and TRBJ2-7, reads ETGVTQSPTHLIKTRGQQVTLRCSSQSGHNTVSWYQQALGQGPQFIFQYYREEENGRGNFPPRFSGLQFPNYSSELNVNALELDDSALYLCASSRTSGKYEQYFGPGTRLTVT.

This clone was seen only once. The chain employs TRBV5-6 and TRBJ2-7; 8 bases line up with TRBD1. The V and J ends lost 3 bases and 2 bases, in that order; junction bases with no gene match: 7. Germline CDR1 and CDR2: SGHDT and YYEEEE. CDR3 size: 15 residues. The CDR3 nucleotides are TGTGCCAGCAGCTATAGGAGGACAGGGACCTACGAGCAGTACTTC. It translates to CASSYRRTGTYEQYF.

The chain carries TRBV27 and TRBJ1-5; 10 positions match TRBD1. Germline values: CDR1 MNHEY, CDR2 SMNVEV (reference sequence). The length of the CDR3 is 16 residues. Trimming cost V 6 bases and J 1 base; bases outside gene matches: 6. CDR3 amino acids: CASSHGTGASNQPQHF. DNA for the CDR3: TGTGCCAGCAGCCATGGGACAGGGGCGAGCAATCAGCCCCAGCATTTT.

The J gene is TRBJ1-1, the V gene TRBV6-1, with 7 bases identical to TRBD1. Germline assignment: CDR1 MNHNS and CDR2 SASEGT. The CDR3 sequence is 15 residues long. Trimming removed 5 bases from V and 4 bases from J; junction bases left unmatched: 10. The CDR3 region has the DNA TGTGCCAGCAGTCGACAGGGATCTCTGAGCACTGAAGCTTTCTTT. This codes for CASSRQGSLSTEAFF.

The V gene is TRBV5-5, the J gene TRBJ1-2; maybe TRBD1 (5 bases). Germline lookup yields CDR1 SGHKS and CDR2 YYEKEE (reference sequence). This CDR3 has 13 amino acids. Trimming pared 0 bases from V and 5 bases from J, leaving 8 bases between. The CDR3 is CASSLAGGYGYTF. CDR3 nucleotide sequence: TGTGCCAGCAGCTTGGCCGGGGGGTATGGCTACACCTTC.

A single count supports this clone. The rearrangement uses TRBV10-2 and TRBJ2-2; D remains unclear. The CDR3 has 14 amino acids. Germline V gives CDR1 WSHSY, CDR2 SAAADI. With 0 bases removed from V and 6 bases from J, the gap between germline ends came to 8 bases. CDR3 nucleotide sequence: TGCGCCAGCAGTGAGTCGTTGGTGTCCGGGGAGCTGTTTTTT. Translation: CASSESLVSGELFF.

This clone was found once. The gene calls are TRBV7-2 and TRBJ2-7, with 8 bases that match TRBD1. Germline V gene lookup returns CDR1 SGHTA and CDR2 FQGNSA. This CDR3 comprises 15 residues. Trimming removed 3 bases from V and 2 bases from J; junction bases left unmatched: 6. The CDR3 protein is CASSFSRGLTYEQYF. In nucleotides, the CDR3 is TGTGCCAGCAGCTTTTCCAGGGGGCTGACCTACGAGCAGTACTTC.

The chain recombines TRBV7-2 with TRBJ2-1, with unresolved D. The germline V gene encodes CDR1 SGHTA and CDR2 FQGNSA. The CDR3 covers 15 residues. The V end lost 0 bases, the J end lost 5 bases, and 11 bases lay between the germline ends. This CDR3 reads CASSLAVSSDNEQFF. The CDR3 DNA follows: TGTGCCAGCAGCTTAGCGGTATCTTCGGACAATGAGCAGTTCTTC. The full variable domain, rest sourced from reference TRBV7-2 and TRBJ2-1, is GAGVSQSPSNKVTEKGKDVELRCDPISGHTALYWYRQSLGQGLEFLIYFQGNSAPDKSGLPSDRFSAERTGGSVSTLTIQRTQQEDSAVYLCASSLAVSSDNEQFFGPGTRLTVL.

V is TRBV7-2 and J is TRBJ2-7; 7 bases fit TRBD2. The CDR3 is 13 residues long. The junction had 0 bases not matched to a gene; V was cut back by 1 base and J by 3 bases. Germline V gene data show CDR1 as SGHTA and CDR2 as FQGNSA. In DNA, the CDR3 is TGTGCCAGCAGCTTAGGCGGGGGCTACGAGCAGTACTTC. It encodes CASSLGGGYEQYF.

The CDR3 loop reads CASSLIHTLWNTEAFF. CDR3 coding DNA: TGTGCCAGCAGCTTGATACACACCCTATGGAACACTGAAGCTTTCTTT. V and J are TRBV5-6 and TRBJ1-1; D call uncertain. This CDR3 has 16 residues. CDR1 is SGHDT and CDR2 is YYEEEE in the germline V gene. V lost 1 base and J lost 1, with 14 bases in between.

Only one count was recorded for this clone. The chain carries TRBV6-5 and TRBJ1-2, with 8 bases that match TRBD1. The V gene end was trimmed by 6 bases and the J gene end by 3 bases; junction bases not matched to a gene: 3. Germline lookup yields CDR1 MNHEY and CDR2 SVGAGI. This CDR3 contains 13 residues. The CDR3 DNA is TGTGCCAGCAGGGAGGACAGGGACTATGGCTACACCTTC. It translates to CASREDRDYGYTF.

This clone appeared a single time. This chain connects TRBV6-5 to TRBJ2-7; tentatively, D is TRBD1 (6 bases). The CDR3 has 13 amino acids. Trimming shortened V by 7 bases and J by 2 bases, and 12 bases separated the two germline ends. CDR1 is MNHEY, CDR2 SVGAGI, per germline. CDR3 nucleotides: TGTGCCAGCACGCAGGGGTTTACCTACGAGCAGTACTTC. This encodes CASTQGFTYEQYF.

The chain recombines TRBV27 with TRBJ1-3; perhaps TRBD1 as D (5 bases). Trimming removed 5 bases at V and 8 bases at J, with 25 bases between. CDR3 length: 17 amino acids. CDR1 MNHEY and CDR2 SMNVEV come from the germline V gene (reference sequence). In DNA form, the CDR3 reads TGTGCCAGCAGTGGGCGGGGGGGGAGCGGTGGCCGTGACACCATATATTTT. Its protein is CASSGRGGSGGRDTIYF.